This T cell receptor (beta chain) came from a study of T-cell memory formation after mild COVID-19. CDR1 is ENHRY and CDR2 is SYGVKD in the germline V gene. V lost 0 bases, J lost 0 bases, and 16 bases lay in between. The CDR3 contains 18 residues. TCRdb re-derived calls from the 5' RACE reads in MiXCR, one entry per CDR3 protein. The table shows 200,000 to 300,000 distinct CDR3 sequences, with 15% occurring only once. This chain links TRBV10-3 with TRBJ2-3, with D perhaps TRBD2 (6 bases). The source material was PBMCs or a T cell subset sorted from them (not recorded which). The sequence was obtained from an adult woman who had mild COVID-19 (a few samples of this study predate the infection). Cell type and time point are not known. Here the CDR3 reads CAISESPLRDPSTDTQYF. CDR3 nucleotide sequence: TGTGCCATCAGTGAGTCCCCTTTGCGGGACCCTAGCACAGATACGCAGTATTTT.